This is a list of T cell receptor beta chains from one sample in a study of regulatory T cells in long-lasting Graves disease. MiXCR, applied by TCRdb to the multiplex PCR reads, yields one record per CDR3 protein. The table includes about 310,000 distinct CDR3 sequences, roughly a fifth detected once. Sample: peripheral blood mononuclear cells (PBMCs), taken when the disease was refractory, from a patient treated with antithyroid drugs. These receptors all come from a female donor with Graves disease. The CDR3 runs from the conserved cysteine through the conserved F or W. A D gene is named only where the DNA matches it firmly.

v_call	d_call	j_call	cdr3_aa
TRBV28	-	TRBJ2-7	CASSLGTVYYEQYF
TRBV6-1	-	TRBJ1-1	CASSEGLGGTVGWDTEAFF
TRBV6-5	-	TRBJ2-6	CASSSRLAGANVLTF
TRBV2	-	TRBJ2-1	CASLPISFSYNEQFF
TRBV27	-	TRBJ2-3	CASSARQTPSTDTQYF
TRBV6-1	-	TRBJ2-7	CASSTGHWDYEQYF
TRBV28	-	TRBJ2-5	CASSLGGREETQYF
TRBV28	TRBD1	TRBJ2-5	CASRRTTGGQETQYF
TRBV28	-	TRBJ2-7	CASSPPGNPHEQYF
TRBV7-2	TRBD2	TRBJ2-5	CASSSQGLAGGETQYF
TRBV7-2	TRBD1	TRBJ1-1	CASSLYRGGEAFF
TRBV7-8	-	TRBJ2-5	CASSLFWDSETQYF
TRBV6-5	-	TRBJ1-1	CASSYSYRNTEAFF
TRBV11-2	-	TRBJ2-3	CASSVFREADTDTQYF
TRBV7-9	-	TRBJ1-1	CASSLLGSNTEAFF
TRBV7-9	-	TRBJ2-7	CASSASGKSYEQYF
TRBV11-2	TRBD2	TRBJ2-1	CASSLEAGGGNEQFF
TRBV15	TRBD2	TRBJ2-5	CATSGLAGGSETQYF
TRBV6-1	-	TRBJ2-7	CASSEVGTYEQYF
TRBV7-2	-	TRBJ1-3	CASSYRDNVSGNTIYF
TRBV7-2	TRBD2	TRBJ2-2	CASSFSGSGEIGELFF
TRBV3-1	TRBD1	TRBJ1-1	CASSPLDRGRTEAFF
TRBV28	TRBD2	TRBJ2-7	CASSISGRVAGGPRNEQYF
TRBV19	-	TRBJ1-1	CASSIVPTAWDSTEAFF
TRBV12-3/TRBV12-4	-	TRBJ2-1	CASSFLGDSSYNEQFF
TRBV2	-	TRBJ2-7	CASSEPPEYEQYF
TRBV5-1	-	TRBJ2-1	CASSLEGYEQFF
TRBV6-1	-	TRBJ2-7	CASRRTVSSYEQYF
TRBV28	-	TRBJ2-5	CASRARQAPEETQYF
TRBV20-1	TRBD1	TRBJ1-4	CSARLPGQLNEKLFF
TRBV28	TRBD1	TRBJ1-2	CASSGQFYGYTF
TRBV28	TRBD2	TRBJ2-3	CASRSPSGRGGDTQYF
TRBV5-1	-	TRBJ1-4	CASKGIPNEKLFF
TRBV11-2	TRBD1	TRBJ2-3	CASSGTGEGGTDTQYF
TRBV19	TRBD1	TRBJ2-7	CASAETGGPKEQYF
TRBV11-2	-	TRBJ2-7	CASSLAPAGYEQYF
TRBV28	-	TRBJ2-7	CASSPPRLAYEQYF
TRBV28	TRBD1	TRBJ2-4	CASSIGGDRHIQYF
TRBV12-3/TRBV12-4	TRBD1	TRBJ1-2	CASSFEGAGYTF
TRBV12-3/TRBV12-4	-	TRBJ1-1	CASSLTREAFF
TRBV27	-	TRBJ1-2	CASSPTGGANGYTF
TRBV7-9	-	TRBJ2-7	CASSLGNTEWEQYF
TRBV28	-	TRBJ2-7	CASSFADRYEQYF
TRBV20-1	TRBD2	TRBJ2-2	CSARGAGLASGELFF
TRBV2	TRBD1	TRBJ1-2	CASSPTGRADGYTF
TRBV7-9	TRBD2	TRBJ2-7	CASSPTMPPGLAGGPIEQYF
TRBV9	TRBD2	TRBJ2-5	CASRGPGGYHTQETQYF
TRBV4-3	TRBD1	TRBJ1-2	CASSQDSTGGNGYTF
TRBV28	-	TRBJ2-7	CASSLSGHSYEQYF
TRBV29-1	-	TRBJ1-1	CSVVWGEAFF